This T cell receptor (beta chain) was recovered during a study of CD8 T cells in ankylosing spondylitis. TCRdb reprocessed the 5' RACE reads with MiXCR, giving one entry per CDR3 protein. The data show a few hundred thousand distinct CDR3 sequences, less than 25% seen once. Study-level points and caveats: Among TCR beta sequences, a motif of several highly homologous variants appeared characteristic of ankylosing spondylitis blood.

Concerning this clonotype itself: What it binds is not known.

This CDR3 is 16 amino acids long. Germline V CDR1 and CDR2: MGHDK, SYGVNS. With V trimmed by 5 bases and J by 2 bases, 10 bases remained unmatched. This TCR was recovered from a female donor with ankylosing spondylitis or in good health (not recorded which). The source material was blood, either unsorted or a sorted T cell fraction (not recorded which). The chain combines TRBV25-1 with TRBJ2-7; 9 bases match TRBD1. The CDR3 nucleotides read TGTGCCAGCAGTCGGGACAGGGACCCTTTTCCCTACGAGCAGTACTTC. This sequence encodes CASSRDRDPFPYEQYF.